Listed below are T cell receptor beta chains from one sample, sequenced in a study of T cell changes during pregnancy in multiple sclerosis. Clones were read by immunoSEQ multiplex PCR, and TCRdb kept only the in-frame ones, dropping some. The repertoire holds tens of thousands of clones, with 90% as singletons. This material consisted of CD8+ T cells from peripheral blood mononuclear cells, taken before pregnancy. The receptors were gathered from a female donor with multiple sclerosis, enrolled in a pregnancy study. The CDR3 runs from the conserved cysteine through the conserved F or W. The D gene is left open where the match is weak. Clone size is shown for a subset of rows, as once, few, many or a class of expanded clone.

CDR3nt: TGTGCCAGCAGTGAAGCGCGGTGGGGGGGCCGTATGAAGACCCAGTACTTC
CDR3aa: CASSEARWGGRMKTQYF
v_gene: TRBV6-1
abundance: -
j_gene: TRBJ2-5
d_gene: -

CDR3nt: TGTGCCAGCAGTCCCCTAGCCAAGGGCTACGAGCAGTACTTC
CDR3aa: CASSPLAKGYEQYF
v_gene: TRBV27
abundance: few
j_gene: TRBJ2-7
d_gene: -

CDR3nt: TGTGCCAGCAGTCTCGGGGACAGCTCCTACGAGCAGTACTTC
CDR3aa: CASSLGDSSYEQYF
v_gene: TRBV6-1
abundance: once
j_gene: TRBJ2-7
d_gene: TRBD1

CDR3nt: TGTGCCAGCAGTTACTACAGGGGAGGCACTGAAGCTTTCTTT
CDR3aa: CASSYYRGGTEAFF
v_gene: TRBV6-5
abundance: -
j_gene: TRBJ1-1
d_gene: TRBD1

CDR3nt: TGTGCCAGCAGCTTGGTCGGCTACGAGCAGTACTTC
CDR3aa: CASSLVGYEQYF
v_gene: TRBV5-5
abundance: -
j_gene: TRBJ2-7
d_gene: -

CDR3nt: TGTGCCAGTAGTATTTGGGACAGGGGGAATCAGCCCCAGCATTTT
CDR3aa: CASSIWDRGNQPQHF
v_gene: TRBV19
abundance: -
j_gene: TRBJ1-5
d_gene: TRBD1

CDR3nt: TGTGCCAGCAGCCAACGTATACCAACGTGGGCCGAAGGATCGATCACAGATACGCAGTATTTT
CDR3aa: CASSQRIPTWAEGSITDTQYF
v_gene: TRBV4-2
abundance: -
j_gene: TRBJ2-3
d_gene: -

CDR3nt: TGTGCCAGCAGCCCCCGGGAGGGTGACCGCACAGATACGCAGTATTTT
CDR3aa: CASSPREGDRTDTQYF
v_gene: TRBV2
abundance: -
j_gene: TRBJ2-3
d_gene: TRBD2

CDR3nt: TGTGCCAGCAGCTTAGACTACACAGATACGCAGTATTTT
CDR3aa: CASSLDYTDTQYF
v_gene: TRBV7-9
abundance: once
j_gene: TRBJ2-3
d_gene: -

CDR3nt: TGTGCCAGCAGCCCTTACAGGGGGCGAGTTAACACTGAAGCTTTCTTT
CDR3aa: CASSPYRGRVNTEAFF
v_gene: TRBV7-8
abundance: once
j_gene: TRBJ1-1
d_gene: TRBD1

CDR3nt: TGTGCCAGCAGTCGACAGGGGGTCCCCTATGGCTACACCTTC
CDR3aa: CASSRQGVPYGYTF
v_gene: TRBV2
abundance: -
j_gene: TRBJ1-2
d_gene: TRBD1

CDR3nt: TGCGCCAGCAGCCAGGGACAGGGGGCAAATTCACCCCTCCACTTT
CDR3aa: CASSQGQGANSPLHF
v_gene: TRBV5-1
abundance: -
j_gene: TRBJ1-6
d_gene: TRBD1

CDR3nt: TGTGCCAGCAGTGGGGGGGGCAGCTCCTACAATGAGCAGTTCTTC
CDR3aa: CASSGGGSSYNEQFF
v_gene: TRBV6-4
abundance: -
j_gene: TRBJ2-1
d_gene: -

CDR3nt: TGTGCCAGCAGCCTAGGGGCCTTTGGTGGCCGTGGCTACACCTTC
CDR3aa: CASSLGAFGGRGYTF
v_gene: TRBV7-6
abundance: -
j_gene: TRBJ1-2
d_gene: -

CDR3nt: TGTGCCAGCAGCTTCGGGGGGAATACGAATCAGCCCCAGCATTTT
CDR3aa: CASSFGGNTNQPQHF
v_gene: TRBV5-6
abundance: -
j_gene: TRBJ1-5
d_gene: -

CDR3nt: TGTGCCAGCAGCACCACAGAGAAGTATGGCTACACCTTC
CDR3aa: CASSTTEKYGYTF
v_gene: TRBV5-4
abundance: -
j_gene: TRBJ1-2
d_gene: -

CDR3nt: TGTGCCAGCAGTGAAGGACTAGCGGGATACAATGAGCAGTTCTTC
CDR3aa: CASSEGLAGYNEQFF
v_gene: TRBV6-4
abundance: many
j_gene: TRBJ2-1
d_gene: TRBD2

CDR3nt: TGCGCCAGCAGCCTGGGACTAGCGTATGCAGATACGCAGTATTTT
CDR3aa: CASSLGLAYADTQYF
v_gene: TRBV4-1
abundance: -
j_gene: TRBJ2-3
d_gene: TRBD2

CDR3nt: TGTGCCAGCACTACGAATATTTTAGGCGGGATCCCGATCACACCTGGGGCCAACGTCCTGACTTTC
CDR3aa: CASTTNILGGIPITPGANVLTF
v_gene: TRBV28
abundance: -
j_gene: TRBJ2-6
d_gene: -

CDR3nt: TGCGCCAGCAGCCAAGACCCACCGACAGGGATAGATCTCTACGAGCAGTACTTC
CDR3aa: CASSQDPPTGIDLYEQYF
v_gene: TRBV4-3
abundance: -
j_gene: TRBJ2-7
d_gene: TRBD1

CDR3nt: TGTGCCAGCAGCGTAGAAGACTTCTCGAACACCGGGGAGCTGTTTTTT
CDR3aa: CASSVEDFSNTGELFF
v_gene: TRBV9
abundance: -
j_gene: TRBJ2-2
d_gene: -

CDR3nt: TGTGCCAGCAGCCAAGCCCAGGGGGCGGCGGAGACCCAGTACTTC
CDR3aa: CASSQAQGAAETQYF
v_gene: TRBV4-2
abundance: -
j_gene: TRBJ2-5
d_gene: TRBD1

CDR3nt: TGTGCCAGCAGCCGAAAAAGAGCCTCCTACGAGCAGTACTTC
CDR3aa: CASSRKRASYEQYF
v_gene: TRBV5-6
abundance: -
j_gene: TRBJ2-7
d_gene: -

CDR3nt: TGTGCCAGCACCCCCTTTAAGGGGGGGAATAGCAATCAGCCCCAGCATTTT
CDR3aa: CASTPFKGGNSNQPQHF
v_gene: TRBV27
abundance: once
j_gene: TRBJ1-5
d_gene: -

CDR3nt: TGTGCCAGCAGCCCGGGGTCGGATGAGCAGTTCTTC
CDR3aa: CASSPGSDEQFF
v_gene: TRBV7-2
abundance: -
j_gene: TRBJ2-1
d_gene: -

CDR3nt: TGTGCCAGCAGCCCCGGGACAGATAATCAGCCCCAGCATTTT
CDR3aa: CASSPGTDNQPQHF
v_gene: TRBV6-5
abundance: -
j_gene: TRBJ1-5
d_gene: TRBD1

CDR3nt: TGTGCCAGCAGCGTAGGAGTAGCGGACTCCTACGAGCAGTACTTC
CDR3aa: CASSVGVADSYEQYF
v_gene: TRBV9
abundance: few
j_gene: TRBJ2-7
d_gene: -

CDR3nt: TGCAGCGTTGAAGTCGGGAGCAATGAGCAGTTCTTC
CDR3aa: CSVEVGSNEQFF
v_gene: TRBV29-1
abundance: -
j_gene: TRBJ2-1
d_gene: -